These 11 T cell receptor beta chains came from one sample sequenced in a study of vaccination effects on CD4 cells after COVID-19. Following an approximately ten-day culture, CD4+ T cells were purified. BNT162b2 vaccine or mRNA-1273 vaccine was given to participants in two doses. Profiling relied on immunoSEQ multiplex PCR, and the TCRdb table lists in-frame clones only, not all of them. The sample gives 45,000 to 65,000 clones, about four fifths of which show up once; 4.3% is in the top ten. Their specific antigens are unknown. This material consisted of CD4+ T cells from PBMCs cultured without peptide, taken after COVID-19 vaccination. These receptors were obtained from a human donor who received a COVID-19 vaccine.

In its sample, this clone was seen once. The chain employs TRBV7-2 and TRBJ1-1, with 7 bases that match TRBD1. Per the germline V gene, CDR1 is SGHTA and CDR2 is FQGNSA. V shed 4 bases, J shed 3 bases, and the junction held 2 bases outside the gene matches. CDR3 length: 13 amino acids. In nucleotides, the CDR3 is TGTGCCAGCAGCTCCAGGGGGGACACTGAAGCTTTCTTT. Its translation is CASSSRGDTEAFF.

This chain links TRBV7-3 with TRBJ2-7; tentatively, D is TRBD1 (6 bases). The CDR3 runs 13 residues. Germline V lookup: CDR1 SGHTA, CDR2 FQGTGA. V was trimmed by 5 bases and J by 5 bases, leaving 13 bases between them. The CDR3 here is CASSPDGGDEQYF. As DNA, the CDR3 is TGTGCCAGCAGCCCCGATGGGGGCGACGAGCAGTACTTC.

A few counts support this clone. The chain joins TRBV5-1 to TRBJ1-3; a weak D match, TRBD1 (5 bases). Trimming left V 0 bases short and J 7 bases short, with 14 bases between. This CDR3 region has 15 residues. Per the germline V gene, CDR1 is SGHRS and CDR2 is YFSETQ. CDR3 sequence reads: CASSLAPGEENTIYF. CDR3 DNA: TGCGCCAGCAGCTTGGCACCGGGGGAAGAGAACACCATATATTTT.

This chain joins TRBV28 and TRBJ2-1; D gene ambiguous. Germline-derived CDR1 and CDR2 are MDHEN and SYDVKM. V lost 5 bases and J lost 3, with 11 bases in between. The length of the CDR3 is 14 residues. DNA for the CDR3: TGTGCCAGCAGTCCCCCCGGCGGCTACAATGAGCAGTTCTTC. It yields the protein CASSPPGGYNEQFF.

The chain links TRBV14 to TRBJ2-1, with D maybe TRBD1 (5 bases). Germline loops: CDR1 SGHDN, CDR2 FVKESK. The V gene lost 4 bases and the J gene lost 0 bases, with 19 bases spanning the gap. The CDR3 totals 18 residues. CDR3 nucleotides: TGTGCCAGCAGCCCCTCGTTCCTCAGGGCAAGCTCCTACAATGAGCAGTTCTTC. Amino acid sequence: CASSPSFLRASSYNEQFF.

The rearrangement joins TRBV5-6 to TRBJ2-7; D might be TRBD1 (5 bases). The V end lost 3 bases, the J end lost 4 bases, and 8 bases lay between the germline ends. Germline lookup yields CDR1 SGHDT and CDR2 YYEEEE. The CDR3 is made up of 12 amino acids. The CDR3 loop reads CASSSGSYEQYF. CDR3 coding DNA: TGTGCCAGCAGCTCAGGGTCGTACGAGCAGTACTTC.

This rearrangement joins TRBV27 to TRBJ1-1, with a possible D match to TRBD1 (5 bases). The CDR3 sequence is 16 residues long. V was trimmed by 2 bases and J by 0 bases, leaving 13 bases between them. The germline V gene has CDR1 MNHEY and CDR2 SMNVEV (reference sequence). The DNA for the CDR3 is TGTGCCAGCAGTTTAGGCCTCCCGGGGGTGAACACTGAAGCTTTCTTT. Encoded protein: CASSLGLPGVNTEAFF.

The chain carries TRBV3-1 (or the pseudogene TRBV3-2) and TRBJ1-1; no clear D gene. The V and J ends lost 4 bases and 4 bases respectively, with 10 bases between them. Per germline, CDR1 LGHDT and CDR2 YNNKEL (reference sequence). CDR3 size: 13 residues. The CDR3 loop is CASSPTESTEAFF. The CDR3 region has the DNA TGTGCCAGCAGCCCGACCGAGAGCACTGAAGCTTTCTTT.

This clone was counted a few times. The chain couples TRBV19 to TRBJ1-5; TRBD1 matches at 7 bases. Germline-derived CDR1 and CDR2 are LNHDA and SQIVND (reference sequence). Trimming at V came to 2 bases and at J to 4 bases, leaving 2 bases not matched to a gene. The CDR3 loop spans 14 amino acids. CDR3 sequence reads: CASSISRGNQPQHF. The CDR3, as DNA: TGTGCCAGTAGTATAAGCAGGGGGAATCAGCCCCAGCATTTT. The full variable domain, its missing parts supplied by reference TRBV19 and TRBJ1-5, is DGGITQSPKYLFRKEGQNVTLSCEQNLNHDAMYWYRQDPGQGLRLIYYSQIVNDFQKGDIAEGYSVSREKKESFPLTVTSAQKNPTAFYLCASSISRGNQPQHFGDGTRLSIL.

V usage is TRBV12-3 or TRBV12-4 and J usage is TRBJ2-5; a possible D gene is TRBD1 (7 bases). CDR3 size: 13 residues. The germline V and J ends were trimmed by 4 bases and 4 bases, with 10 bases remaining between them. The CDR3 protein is CASSSGGRETQYF. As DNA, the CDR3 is TGTGCCAGCAGTTCAGGGGGGCGAGAGACCCAGTACTTC.

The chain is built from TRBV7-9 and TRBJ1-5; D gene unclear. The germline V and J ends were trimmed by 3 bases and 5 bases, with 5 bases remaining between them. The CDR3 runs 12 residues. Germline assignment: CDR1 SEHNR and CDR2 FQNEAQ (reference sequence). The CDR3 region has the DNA TGTGCCAGCAGCTTGACGGATCAGCCCCAGCATTTT. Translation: CASSLTDQPQHF.